This T cell receptor (beta chain) emerged from a study of T-cell reconstitution after alpha-beta-depleted transplantation in children. The TCRbeta library incorporated unique molecular identifiers. In TCRdb, the PCR reads were re-called with MiXCR into one record per CDR3 protein. This sample yields about 150,000 distinct CDR3 sequences, of which around 10% are seen a single time; 15% to 20% belongs to the top ten. Study-level points and caveats: Fresh T-cell production supplied most of the T-cell counts and diversity seen one year after transplant. From surviving recipient T cells and thymic progenitors came the high day-60 TCRbeta diversity observed in some patients. About two months after transplant, alpha-beta T cells reportedly came from several hundred expanded graft clones.

This clonotype came up a few times. What it recognizes is unknown. CDR1 is MNHNS, CDR2 SASEGT, per germline. V gave up 4 bases and J gave up 1 base; unmatched junction bases: 0. This CDR3 contains 15 residues. The V call is TRBV6-1, the J call TRBJ2-3; 12 positions match TRBD2. The sample in question was PBMCs, mostly from graft donor cells, obtained 180 days after TCRalphabeta/CD19-depleted stem cell transplant. The sequence came from a female patient aged 2-15 years who had a stem cell transplant for congenital amegakaryocytic thrombocytopenia, so the T cells may come from the graft donor. The CDR3 coding sequence is TGTGCCAGCAGTGGACTAGCGGGGGGCACAGATACGCAGTATTTT. Its translation: CASSGLAGGTDTQYF.